The following is a T cell receptor (beta chain) sequence with its context. Assay: immunoSEQ multiplex PCR; the TCRdb copy retains only in-frame clones and omits some. Among about 6,900 clones listed, 60% to 75% were seen once. J lost 8 bases, V lost 4 bases, and 12 bases had no gene match. The CDR3 runs to 15 residues. CDR1 is WNHNN, CDR2 SYGVQD, per germline (reference sequence). The data originate from a study of T cell clones after liver transplantation. About the research overall: Samples came from ITN030ST, which attempted immunosuppression withdrawal within 2 years of liver transplantation.

The sequence came from a human donor who received a liver transplant. Specimen: CD8+ T cells from blood, collected before liver transplant. This chain links TRBV10-1 with TRBJ1-2, with 8 bases identical to TRBD1. The CDR3 DNA is TGCGCCAGCAGTGGGGGGGACAGGCGTTATAGGGGCTACACCTTC. It encodes CASSGGDRRYRGYTF.